Listed here are 25 T cell receptor beta chains from one sample, sequenced in a study of identical twins (dated by TCRdb to about 2016). Library preparation was by 5' RACE. Sequencing was performed on an Illumina HiSeq 2000. TCRdb's own reprocessing of the public reads used fastp at Q25 and MiXCR and kept productive beta chains. Rows matching on CDR3 protein sequence are summarized as one entry with the most common DNA and genes. The sample table lists around 570,000 distinct CDR3 sequences, over 8.5% of them with a count of one. The leading ten clones occupy 2.5% to 3.5% of the sample. The sample was also reused in another study, on yellow fever vaccine responses in identical twins.

Specimen: PBMCs. Receptors originate from a young woman in good health.

The chain couples TRBV12-5 to TRBJ1-2; D unclear. The CDR3 is 11 residues long. The germline V and J ends were trimmed by 5 bases and 7 bases, with 8 bases remaining between them. The germline V gene has CDR1 LGHNT and CDR2 FRNRAP. For the CDR3, the DNA is TGTGCTAGTGGTATCAGTGCTGGCTACACCTTC. It codes for CASGISAGYTF.

The chain combines TRBV28 with TRBJ2-1; 9 positions match TRBD2. V gave up 6 bases and J gave up 1 base; unmatched junction bases: 16. Germline values: CDR1 MDHEN, CDR2 SYDVKM. CDR3 length equals 19 residues. This chain's CDR3 is CASRGETGHSGGSYNEQFF. CDR3 sequence (DNA): TGTGCCAGCAGGGGAGAAACAGGGCATAGCGGGGGATCCTACAATGAGCAGTTCTTC.

This clonotype was detected ten times or more. V and J are TRBV15 and TRBJ2-2, with D possibly being TRBD1 or TRBD2 (6 bases each). The germline gives CDR1 LNHNV, CDR2 YYDKDF (reference sequence). The CDR3 totals 15 residues. Trimming pared 7 bases from V and 4 bases from J, leaving 16 bases between. The CDR3 region has the DNA TGTGCCACCACCACAACGGGGGCCGCCACCGGGGAGCTGTTTTTT. It translates to CATTTTGAATGELFF.

V usage is TRBV11-2 and J usage is TRBJ2-3; no firm D call. The CDR3 is made up of 15 amino acids. V was clipped by 2 bases and J by 2 bases, with 11 bases between them. CDR1 and CDR2 (germline): SGHAT, FQNNGV. The CDR3 DNA is TGTGCCAGCAGCTTAAGAATCGCTTCCACAGATACGCAGTATTTT. It encodes CASSLRIASTDTQYF. Full variable domain (rest looked up from reference TRBV11-2 and TRBJ2-3): EAGVAQSPRYKIIEKRQSVAFWCNPISGHATLYWYQQILGQGPKLLIQFQNNGVVDDSQLPKDRFSAERLKGVDSTLKIQPAKLEDSAVYLCASSLRIASTDTQYFGPGTRLTVL.

This clonotype was found many times. V and J are TRBV15 and TRBJ2-2; 10 positions agree with TRBD1. V trimming: 3 bases; J trimming: 6 bases; junction bases outside the gene matches: 1. The germline gives CDR1 LNHNV, CDR2 YYDKDF (reference sequence). The CDR3 spans 14 residues. The CDR3 DNA is TGTGCCACCAGCAGTGGACAGGGGGCCGGGGAGCTGTTTTTT. Translating gives CATSSGQGAGELFF.

The chain is built from TRBV12-3 or TRBV12-4 and TRBJ2-3; 8 bases fit TRBD2. The CDR3 is 18 residues long. With V trimmed by 6 bases and J by 2 bases, 16 bases remained unmatched. The CDR3 sequence: CASSSFFGRGDYTDTQYF. The CDR3 bases are TGTGCCAGCAGCAGTTTCTTCGGGCGGGGGGACTACACAGATACGCAGTATTTT.

This clonotype was counted ten times or more. The chain links TRBV3-1 to TRBJ2-1, with 8 bases lining up with TRBD2. This CDR3 region has 17 residues. The V and J ends lost 3 bases and 1 base, in that order; junction bases with no gene match: 8. In germline, CDR1 is LGHDT, CDR2 YNNKEL (reference sequence). CDR3 in amino acids: CASSQSPRGGSYNEQFF. The DNA for the CDR3 is TGTGCCAGCAGCCAGTCCCCCCGCGGGGGGTCCTACAATGAGCAGTTCTTC.

V and J are TRBV4-3 and TRBJ2-5; a weak D match, TRBD1 (7 bases). Germline lookup yields CDR1 LGHNA and CDR2 YSLEER. The CDR3 loop spans 16 amino acids. Trimming stripped 1 base from V and 4 bases from J, with 16 bases between. CDR3 nucleotide sequence: TGCGCCAGCAGCCAAGTGGCAGGGGGGTTTAGAGAGACCCAGTACTTC. Translation gives CASSQVAGGFRETQYF.

The table lists this clonotype with many counts. This chain uses TRBV12-3 or TRBV12-4 with TRBJ1-3; no reliable D call. Trimming took off 4 bases at V and 2 bases at J, with 9 bases between the two ends. This CDR3 is built from 14 residues. The CDR3, as DNA: TGTGCCAGCAGTTCCAACAAAGCTGGAAACACCATATATTTT. It is translated as CASSSNKAGNTIYF.

In this sample, this clonotype turned up a few times. The rearrangement joins TRBV7-6 to TRBJ2-3, with TRBD2 identical over 12 bases. Losses at the gene ends were 1 base for V and 4 bases for J; bases not matched to a gene: 3. This CDR3 has 16 amino acids. Germline lookup yields CDR1 SGHVS and CDR2 FNYEAQ. CDR3 sequence reads: CASSLGTSGAADTQYF. The CDR3 DNA follows: TGTGCCAGCAGCTTAGGGACTAGCGGGGCCGCAGATACGCAGTATTTT.

The J gene is TRBJ1-6, the V gene TRBV12-3 or TRBV12-4, with TRBD1 as a possible D gene (5 bases). The V end was cut by 3 bases, the J end by 9 bases, with 9 bases between. The CDR3 sequence is 13 residues long. CDR3 nucleotides: TGTGCCAGCAGTTTGGGCAGGGTTTCACCCCTCCACTTT. It translates to CASSLGRVSPLHF.

This clonotype was seen more than once but under ten times. The chain carries TRBV24-1 and TRBJ2-1, with D possibly being TRBD1 or TRBD2 (6 bases each). This CDR3 spans 17 amino acids. The V end lost 2 bases, the J end lost 0 bases, and 13 bases lay between the germline ends. Per germline, CDR1 KGHDR and CDR2 SFDVKD. The CDR3: CATSDSLGGSSYNEQFF. CDR3 nucleotides: TGTGCCACCAGTGATTCGCTAGGGGGGAGCTCCTACAATGAGCAGTTCTTC.

This clonotype was seen a few times. The V and J genes are TRBV2 and TRBJ2-5; 9 nucleotides line up with TRBD1. Germline CDR1 and CDR2: SNHLY and FYNNEI. The CDR3 contains 14 residues. The V gene end was trimmed by 11 bases and the J gene end by 4 bases; junction bases not matched to a gene: 11. As DNA, the CDR3 is TGTGCCGGATCCTGGGGACAGGGCGGAGAGACCCAGTACTTC. This sequence encodes CAGSWGQGGETQYF. The full variable domain, in which reference TRBV2 and TRBJ2-5 provide the parts outside the CDR3, is EPEVTQTPSHQVTQMGQEVILRCVPISNHLYFYWYRQILGQKVEFLVSFYNNEISEKSEIFDDQFSVERPDGSNFTLKIRSTKLEDSAMYFCAGSWGQGGETQYFGPGTRLLVL.

In this sample, this clonotype turned up many times. The chain links TRBV6-5 to TRBJ2-2, with 12 bases identical to TRBD2. CDR3 length: 16 residues. Unmatched junction bases numbered 1, after V lost 0 bases and J lost 5 bases. Germline CDR1 and CDR2: MNHEY and SVGAGI. CDR3 in amino acids: CASSYSTSGRTGELFF. The DNA for the CDR3 is TGTGCCAGCAGTTACTCGACTAGCGGGAGAACCGGGGAGCTGTTTTTT.

This chain joins TRBV7-2 and TRBJ2-7, with TRBD2 matching 9 bases. There are 16 residues in the CDR3. Germline V gene lookup returns CDR1 SGHTA and CDR2 FQGNSA. Germline trimming cut 5 bases from V and 2 bases from J; bases unmatched to any gene: 10. As DNA, the CDR3 is TGTGCCAGCAGCCCCTGGGAAATAGCGGGGGCCTACGAGCAGTACTTC. It encodes CASSPWEIAGAYEQYF.

The chain uses TRBV10-2 and TRBJ2-7, with a possible D match to TRBD1 (6 bases). Trimming cost V 9 bases and J 4 bases, with 16 bases left between them. CDR1 is WSHSY and CDR2 is SAAADI in the germline V gene. This CDR3 contains 13 residues. CDR3 coding DNA: TGCGCCAGTACCCCTCAGGGGATTTACGAGCAGTACTTC. This codes for CASTPQGIYEQYF.

In this sample, this clonotype turned up once. The chain joins TRBV4-3 to TRBJ2-7, with D hard to call. This CDR3 spans 14 amino acids. Germline assignment: CDR1 LGHNA and CDR2 YSLEER. V gave up 3 bases and J gave up 2 bases, with 11 bases separating them. The CDR3 is CASSHSAGTYEQYF. CDR3 sequence (DNA): TGCGCCAGCAGCCATTCGGCAGGTACCTACGAGCAGTACTTC.

This clonotype appeared a few times. The V call is TRBV7-2, the J call TRBJ2-3; D gene uncertain. V was trimmed by 2 bases and J by 3 bases, leaving 15 bases between them. The CDR3 has 16 amino acids. Germline V gene data show CDR1 as SGHTA and CDR2 as FQGNSA. This chain's CDR3 is CASSLLRSRVTDTQYF. In DNA, the CDR3 is TGTGCCAGCAGCTTACTTCGTTCCCGGGTGACAGATACGCAGTATTTT.

The sample holds a few counts of this clonotype. V and J are TRBV15 and TRBJ1-5, with 7 nucleotides matching TRBD1. Trimming cost V 5 bases and J 0 bases; bases outside gene matches: 10. CDR3 length equals 17 residues. Germline CDR1 LNHNV, CDR2 YYDKDF (reference sequence). The CDR3 spells CATSYRDSSYSNQPQHF. CDR3 DNA: TGTGCCACCAGCTACCGGGACAGCTCATATAGCAATCAGCCCCAGCATTTT.

A few counts support this clonotype. V and J are TRBV4-3 and TRBJ2-7, with unresolved D. The CDR3 is 14 amino acids. CDR1 and CDR2 (germline): LGHNA, YSLEER. V lost 0 bases and J lost 3, with 9 bases in between. The CDR3, as DNA: TGCGCCAGCAGCCAAGACACGGAGAACTACGAGCAGTACTTC. Translation gives CASSQDTENYEQYF.

The chain uses TRBV9 and TRBJ2-1; 9 bases align to TRBD2. This CDR3 comprises 14 residues. Losses at the gene ends were 3 bases for V and 9 bases for J; bases not matched to a gene: 7. Germline V gives CDR1 SGDLS, CDR2 YYNGEE. The CDR3 region is CASSERSGSAEQFF. In nucleotides, the CDR3 is TGTGCCAGCAGCGAACGTAGCGGGAGCGCTGAGCAGTTCTTC. The complete variable domain, with remaining parts taken from reference TRBV9 and TRBJ2-1, reads DSGVTQTPKHLITATGQRVTLRCSPRSGDLSVYWYQQSLDQGLQFLIQYYNGEERAKGNILERFSAQQFPDLHSELNLSSLELGDSALYFCASSERSGSAEQFFGPGTRLTVL.

This clonotype was counted ten times or more. The V call is TRBV12-3 or TRBV12-4, the J call TRBJ2-1; TRBD2 agrees at 10 bases. The CDR3 has 15 amino acids. V gave up 5 bases and J gave up 8 bases; unmatched junction bases: 9. The CDR3 here is CASSPGLAGVHEQFF. For the CDR3, the DNA is TGTGCCAGCAGTCCGGGGCTAGCGGGAGTCCATGAGCAGTTCTTC.

V usage is TRBV5-5 and J usage is TRBJ1-4; D is ambiguous. This CDR3 region has 12 residues. Trimming left V 8 bases short and J 7 bases short, with 12 bases between. Germline lookup yields CDR1 SGHKS and CDR2 YYEKEE (reference sequence). CDR3 in DNA: TGTGCCAGGAGCCCGGAGGTTGAAAAACTGTTTTTT. It translates to CARSPEVEKLFF.

The chain joins TRBV10-3 to TRBJ2-5; D gene uncertain. This CDR3 is 13 amino acids long. The V end lost 7 bases, the J end lost 5 bases, and 14 bases lay between the germline ends. Germline lookup yields CDR1 ENHRY and CDR2 SYGVKD. CDR3 sequence reads: CAIKSDGGETQYF. CDR3 in DNA: TGTGCCATCAAATCCGACGGTGGGGAGACCCAGTACTTC.

This clonotype was seen a few times. V is TRBV11-2 and J is TRBJ2-7, with 16 positions matching TRBD2. After removal of 5 bases from V and 5 bases from J, the junction contained 12 bases not matched to a gene. Germline V CDR1 and CDR2: SGHAT, FQNNGV. The CDR3 length is 18 residues. The CDR3 protein is CASSPGGLAGGPKHEQYF. Written as DNA, the CDR3 is TGTGCCAGCAGCCCCGGGGGACTAGCGGGGGGGCCGAAACACGAGCAGTACTTC.